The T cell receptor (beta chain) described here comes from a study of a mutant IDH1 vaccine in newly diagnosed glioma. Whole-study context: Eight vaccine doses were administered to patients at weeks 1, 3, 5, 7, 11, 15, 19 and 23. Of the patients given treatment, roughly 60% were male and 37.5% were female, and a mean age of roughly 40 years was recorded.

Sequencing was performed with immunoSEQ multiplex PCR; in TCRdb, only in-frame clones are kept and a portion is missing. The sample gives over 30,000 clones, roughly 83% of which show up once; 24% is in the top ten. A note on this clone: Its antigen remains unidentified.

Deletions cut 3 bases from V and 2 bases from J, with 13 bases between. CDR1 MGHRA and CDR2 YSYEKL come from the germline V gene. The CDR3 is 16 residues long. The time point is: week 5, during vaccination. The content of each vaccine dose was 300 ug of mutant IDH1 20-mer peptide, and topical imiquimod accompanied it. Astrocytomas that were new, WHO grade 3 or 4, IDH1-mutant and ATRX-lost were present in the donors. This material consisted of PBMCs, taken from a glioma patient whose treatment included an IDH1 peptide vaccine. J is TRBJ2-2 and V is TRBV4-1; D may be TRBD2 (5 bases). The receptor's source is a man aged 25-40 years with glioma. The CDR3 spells CASSQDFSGNTGELFF. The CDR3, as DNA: TGCGCCAGCAGCCAGGACTTTTCAGGAAACACCGGGGAGCTGTTTTTT.